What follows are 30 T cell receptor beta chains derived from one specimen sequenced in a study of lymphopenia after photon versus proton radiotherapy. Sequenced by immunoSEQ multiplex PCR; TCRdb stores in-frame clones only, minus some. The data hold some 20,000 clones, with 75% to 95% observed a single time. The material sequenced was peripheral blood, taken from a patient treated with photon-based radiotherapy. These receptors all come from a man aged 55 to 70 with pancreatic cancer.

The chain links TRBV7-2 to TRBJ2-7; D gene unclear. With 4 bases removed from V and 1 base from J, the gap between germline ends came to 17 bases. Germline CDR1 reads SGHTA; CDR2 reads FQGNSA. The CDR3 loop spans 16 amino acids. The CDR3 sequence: CASSSVNLLGSYEQYF. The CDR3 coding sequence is TGTGCCAGCAGCTCCGTCAACCTCTTGGGGTCCTACGAGCAGTACTTC.

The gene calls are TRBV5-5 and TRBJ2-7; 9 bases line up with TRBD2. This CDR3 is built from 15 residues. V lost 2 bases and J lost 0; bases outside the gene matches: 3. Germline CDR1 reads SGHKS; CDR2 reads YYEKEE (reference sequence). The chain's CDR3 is CASSFRTSDSYEQYF. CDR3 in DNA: TGTGCCAGCAGCTTTCGGACTAGCGACTCCTACGAGCAGTACTTC.

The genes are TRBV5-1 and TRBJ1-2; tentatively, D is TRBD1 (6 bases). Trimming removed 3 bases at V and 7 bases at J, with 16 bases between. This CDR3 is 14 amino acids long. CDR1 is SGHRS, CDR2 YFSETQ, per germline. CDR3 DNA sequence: TGCGCCAGCAGCTGGGCTGAGGGGGGAACTGGCTACACCTTC. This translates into CASSWAEGGTGYTF.

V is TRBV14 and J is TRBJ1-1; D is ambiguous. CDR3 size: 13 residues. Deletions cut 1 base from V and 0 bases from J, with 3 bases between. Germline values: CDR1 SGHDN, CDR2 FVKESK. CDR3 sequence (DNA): TGTGCCAGCAGCCAAGGAGTGAACACTGAAGCTTTCTTT. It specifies CASSQGVNTEAFF.

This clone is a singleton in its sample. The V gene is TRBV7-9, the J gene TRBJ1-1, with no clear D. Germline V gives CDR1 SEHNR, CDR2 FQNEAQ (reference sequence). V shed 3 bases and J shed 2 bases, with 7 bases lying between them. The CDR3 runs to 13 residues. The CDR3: CASSFKGNTEAFF. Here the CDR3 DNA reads TGTGCCAGCAGCTTTAAGGGTAACACTGAAGCTTTCTTT.

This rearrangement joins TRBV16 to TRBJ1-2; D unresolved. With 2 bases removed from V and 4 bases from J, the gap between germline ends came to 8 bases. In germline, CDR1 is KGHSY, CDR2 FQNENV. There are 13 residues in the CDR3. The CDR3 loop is CASSQPTGYGYTF. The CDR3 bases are TGTGCCAGCAGCCAACCAACGGGCTATGGCTACACCTTC.

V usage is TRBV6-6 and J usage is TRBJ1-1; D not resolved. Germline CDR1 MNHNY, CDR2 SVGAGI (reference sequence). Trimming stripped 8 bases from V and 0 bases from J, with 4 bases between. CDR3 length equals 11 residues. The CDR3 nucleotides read TGTGCCAGCCGGGTGAACACTGAAGCTTTCTTT. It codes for CASRVNTEAFF.

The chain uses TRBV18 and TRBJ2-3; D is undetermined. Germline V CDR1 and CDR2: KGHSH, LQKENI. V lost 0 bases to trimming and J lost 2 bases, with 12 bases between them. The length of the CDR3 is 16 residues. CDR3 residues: CASSPPHTRDTDTQYF. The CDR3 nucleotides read TGTGCCAGCTCACCACCGCACACAAGGGACACAGATACGCAGTATTTT.

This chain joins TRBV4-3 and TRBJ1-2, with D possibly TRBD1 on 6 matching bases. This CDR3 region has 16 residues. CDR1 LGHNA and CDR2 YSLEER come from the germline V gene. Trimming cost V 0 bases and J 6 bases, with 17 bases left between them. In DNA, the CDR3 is TGCGCCAGCAGCCAAGACTCCCAGAGCAGGGGAGATGGCTACACCTTC. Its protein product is CASSQDSQSRGDGYTF.

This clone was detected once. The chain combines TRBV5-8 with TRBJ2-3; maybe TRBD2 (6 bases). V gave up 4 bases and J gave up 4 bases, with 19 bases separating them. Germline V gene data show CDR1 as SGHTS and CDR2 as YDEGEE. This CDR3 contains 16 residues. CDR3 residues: CASSNILGGEADTQYF. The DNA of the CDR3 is TGTGCCAGCAGCAACATTCTAGGCGGGGAGGCAGATACGCAGTATTTT. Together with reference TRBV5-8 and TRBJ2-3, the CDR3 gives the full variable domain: EAGVTQSPTHLIKTRGQQATLRCSPISGHTSVYWYQQALGLGLQFLLWYDEGEERNRGNFPPRFSGRQFPNYSSELNVNALELEDSALYLCASSNILGGEADTQYFGPGTRLTVL.

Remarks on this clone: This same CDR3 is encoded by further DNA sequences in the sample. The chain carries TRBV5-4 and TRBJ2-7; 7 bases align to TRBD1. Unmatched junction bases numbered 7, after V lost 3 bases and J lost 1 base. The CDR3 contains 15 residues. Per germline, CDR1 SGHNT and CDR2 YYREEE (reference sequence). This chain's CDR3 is CASSSAGGSSYEQYF. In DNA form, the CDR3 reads TGTGCCAGCAGCTCAGCAGGGGGATCATCCTACGAGCAGTACTTC.

The DNA for the CDR3 is TGCGCCAGCAGCCAAGATTCCAGCGCTGACCCCTACGAGCAGTACTTC. The encoded protein is CASSQDSSADPYEQYF. The V call is TRBV4-3, the J call TRBJ2-7; D not resolved. Trimming cost V 0 bases and J 2 bases, with 14 bases left between them. The CDR3 runs 16 residues. Germline loops: CDR1 LGHNA, CDR2 YSLEER.

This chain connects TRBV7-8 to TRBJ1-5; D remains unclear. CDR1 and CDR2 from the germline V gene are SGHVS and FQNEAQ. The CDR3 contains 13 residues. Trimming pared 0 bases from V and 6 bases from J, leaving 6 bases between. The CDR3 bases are TGTGCCAGCAGCTTAGCGGAAGGTCAGCCCCAGCATTTT. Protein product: CASSLAEGQPQHF.

The CDR3 region has the DNA TGTGCCATCCGGCCCGCCCAACTAGCGGACCCAAACAATGAGCAGTTCTTC. It encodes CAIRPAQLADPNNEQFF. This chain links TRBV10-3 with TRBJ2-1, with TRBD2 identical over 8 bases. The length of the CDR3 is 17 residues. The V gene's germline CDR1 is ENHRY and CDR2 SYGVKD. The J segment lost 5 bases and the V segment lost 8 bases, leaving 17 bases of the junction unmatched.

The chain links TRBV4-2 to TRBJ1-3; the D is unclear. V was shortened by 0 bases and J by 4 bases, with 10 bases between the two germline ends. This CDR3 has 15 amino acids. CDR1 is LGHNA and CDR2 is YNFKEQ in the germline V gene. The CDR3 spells CASSQDPETGNTIYF. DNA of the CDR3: TGTGCCAGCAGCCAAGATCCGGAAACCGGAAACACCATATATTTT.

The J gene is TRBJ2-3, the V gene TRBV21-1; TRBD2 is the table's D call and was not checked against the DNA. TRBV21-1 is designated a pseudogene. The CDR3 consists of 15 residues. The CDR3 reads CASTSGGESTDTQYF. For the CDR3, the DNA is TGTGCCAGTACTAGCGGGGGGGAGAGCACAGATACGCAGTATTTT.

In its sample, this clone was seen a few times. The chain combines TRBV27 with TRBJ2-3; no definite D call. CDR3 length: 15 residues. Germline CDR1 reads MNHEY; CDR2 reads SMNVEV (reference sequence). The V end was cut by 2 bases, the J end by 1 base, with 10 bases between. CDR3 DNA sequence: TGTGCCAGCAGTTTACACGTCGTAGGCACAGATACGCAGTATTTT. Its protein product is CASSLHVVGTDTQYF.

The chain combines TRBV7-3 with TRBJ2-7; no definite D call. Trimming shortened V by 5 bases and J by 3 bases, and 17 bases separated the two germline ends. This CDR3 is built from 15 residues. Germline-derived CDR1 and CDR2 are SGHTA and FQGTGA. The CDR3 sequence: CASSPRPTPSYEQYF. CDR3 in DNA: TGTGCCAGCAGCCCTAGGCCGACCCCCAGCTACGAGCAGTACTTC.

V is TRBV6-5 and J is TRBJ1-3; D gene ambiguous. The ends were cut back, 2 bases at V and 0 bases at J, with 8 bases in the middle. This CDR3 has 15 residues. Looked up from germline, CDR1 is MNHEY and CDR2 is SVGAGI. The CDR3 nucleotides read TGTGCCAGCAGTTACACGGATAACTCTGGAAACACCATATATTTT. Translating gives CASSYTDNSGNTIYF.

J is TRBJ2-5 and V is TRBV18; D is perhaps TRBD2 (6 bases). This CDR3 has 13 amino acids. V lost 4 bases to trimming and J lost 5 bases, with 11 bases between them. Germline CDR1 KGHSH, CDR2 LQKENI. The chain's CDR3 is CASSLTSSETQYF. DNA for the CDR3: TGTGCCAGCTCACTAACTAGCAGCGAGACCCAGTACTTC.

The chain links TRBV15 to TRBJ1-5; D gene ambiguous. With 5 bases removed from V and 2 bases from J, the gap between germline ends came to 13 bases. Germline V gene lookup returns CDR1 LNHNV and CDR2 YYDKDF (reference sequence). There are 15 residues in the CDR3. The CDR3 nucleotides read TGTGCCACCAGCGCGTCGGGCGGGGGCAATCAGCCCCAGCATTTT. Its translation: CATSASGGGNQPQHF.

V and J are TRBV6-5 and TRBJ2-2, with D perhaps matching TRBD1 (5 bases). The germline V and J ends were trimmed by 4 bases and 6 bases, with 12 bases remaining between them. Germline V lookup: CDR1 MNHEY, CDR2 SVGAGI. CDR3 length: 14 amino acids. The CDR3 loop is CASSSRVFAGELFF. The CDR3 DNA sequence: TGTGCCAGCAGTTCCAGGGTTTTCGCCGGGGAGCTGTTTTTT.

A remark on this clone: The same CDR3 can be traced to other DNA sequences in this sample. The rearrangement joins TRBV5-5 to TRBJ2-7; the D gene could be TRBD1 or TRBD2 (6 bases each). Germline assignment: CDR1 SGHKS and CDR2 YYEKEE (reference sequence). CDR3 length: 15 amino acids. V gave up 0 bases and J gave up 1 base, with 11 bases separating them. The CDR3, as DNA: TGTGCCAGCAGCTTGGGGCGAGGGGGGTCCTACGAGCAGTACTTC. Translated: CASSLGRGGSYEQYF.

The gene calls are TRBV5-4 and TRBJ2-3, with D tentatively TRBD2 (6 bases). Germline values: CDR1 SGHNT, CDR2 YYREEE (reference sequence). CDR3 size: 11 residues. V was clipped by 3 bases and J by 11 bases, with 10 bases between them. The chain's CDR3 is CASSWDSMQYF. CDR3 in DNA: TGTGCCAGCAGCTGGGACTCGATGCAGTATTTT.

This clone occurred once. The CDR3 region is CASSLFPGQMNTEAFF. The CDR3 DNA reads as TGCGCCAGCAGCTTGTTTCCGGGACAGATGAACACTGAAGCTTTCTTT. The V call is TRBV5-1, the J call TRBJ1-1, with 7 bases aligning to TRBD1. Germline lookup yields CDR1 SGHRS and CDR2 YFSETQ. CDR3 length equals 16 residues. The junction had 6 bases not matched to a gene; V was cut back by 1 base and J by 0 bases.

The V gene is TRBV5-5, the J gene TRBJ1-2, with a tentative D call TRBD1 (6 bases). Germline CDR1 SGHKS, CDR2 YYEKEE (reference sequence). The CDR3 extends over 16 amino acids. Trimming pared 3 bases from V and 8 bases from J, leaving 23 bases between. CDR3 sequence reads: CASSSWGAENLAGYTF. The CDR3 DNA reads TGTGCCAGCAGCTCTTGGGGGGCGGAGAACCTCGCCGGCTACACCTTC.

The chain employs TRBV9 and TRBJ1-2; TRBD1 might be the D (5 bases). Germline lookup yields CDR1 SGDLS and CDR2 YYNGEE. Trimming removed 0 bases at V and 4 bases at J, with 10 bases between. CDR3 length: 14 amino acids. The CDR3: CASSVVGGSYGYTF. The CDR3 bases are TGTGCCAGCAGCGTAGTGGGGGGGTCCTATGGCTACACCTTC.

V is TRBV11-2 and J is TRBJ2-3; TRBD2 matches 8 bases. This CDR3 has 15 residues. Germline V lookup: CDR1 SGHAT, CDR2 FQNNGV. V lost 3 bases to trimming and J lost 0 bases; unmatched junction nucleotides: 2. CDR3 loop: CASSFRGGSTDTQYF. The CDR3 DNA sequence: TGTGCCAGCAGCTTCCGCGGGGGGAGCACAGATACGCAGTATTTT.

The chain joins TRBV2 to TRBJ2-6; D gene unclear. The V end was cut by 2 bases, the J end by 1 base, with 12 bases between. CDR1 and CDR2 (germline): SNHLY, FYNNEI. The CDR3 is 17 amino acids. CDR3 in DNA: TGTGCCAGCAGTGAATTAGGGTCCTTATCTGGGGCCAACGTCCTGACTTTC. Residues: CASSELGSLSGANVLTF.

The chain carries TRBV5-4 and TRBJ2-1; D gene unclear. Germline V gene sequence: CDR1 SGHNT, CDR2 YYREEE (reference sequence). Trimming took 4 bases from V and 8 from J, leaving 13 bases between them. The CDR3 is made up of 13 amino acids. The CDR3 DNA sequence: TGTGCCAGCAGCCACCCTATTTTCGATGAGCAGTTCTTC. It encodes CASSHPIFDEQFF.